These 30 T cell receptor beta chains share one sample of origin, sequenced in a study of T cells in Graves' hyperthyroidism and ophthalmopathy. From RNA transcripts, TCR beta CDR3 regions were amplified. HTBI primers were the set used in a first-round RT-PCR of the TCR CDR3. In TCRdb, the multiplex PCR reads were re-called with MiXCR into one record per CDR3 protein. The sample has approximately 330,000 distinct CDR3 sequences, over 20% seen once. Sequenced input: blood. These TCRs come from a woman between 45 and 60 years old with Graves' hyperthyroidism.

In its sample, this clonotype was seen many times. This CDR3 reads CASSLPSRAGQDTGELFF. The CDR3 DNA is TGTGCCAGCAGCTTACCCTCTCGGGCAGGACAGGATACCGGGGAGCTGTTTTTT. The V gene is TRBV11-3, the J gene TRBJ2-2, with TRBD1 identical over 7 bases. J gave up 5 bases and V 2 bases, and 14 bases lay outside the gene matches. CDR3 length: 18 amino acids. The germline gives CDR1 SGHNT, CDR2 YENEEA.

In this sample, this clonotype turned up many times. The chain uses TRBV11-2 and TRBJ2-7; D is perhaps TRBD2 (5 bases). The CDR3 contains 15 residues. Germline values: CDR1 SGHAT, CDR2 FQNNGV. The V gene lost 3 bases and the J gene lost 0 bases, with 12 bases spanning the gap. In DNA form, the CDR3 reads TGTGCCAGCAGCTTCCTCCTAGCTGCCTCCTACGAGCAGTACTTC. Protein sequence: CASSFLLAASYEQYF.

V and J are TRBV12-3 or TRBV12-4 and TRBJ1-5, with D possibly TRBD1 on 6 matching bases. This CDR3 has 16 residues. The V and J ends lost 4 bases and 4 bases respectively, with 17 bases between them. CDR3 nucleotide sequence: TGTGCCAGCAGTTCGGGACGGGGGCAGGGGAATCAGCCCCAGCATTTT. Its translation is CASSSGRGQGNQPQHF.

The chain uses TRBV28 and TRBJ2-7; maybe TRBD1 (6 bases). V was pared by 4 bases and J by 0 bases, with 13 bases between. The CDR3 has 15 amino acids. CDR1 is MDHEN and CDR2 is SYDVKM in the germline V gene. CDR3 sequence reads: CASSYSRDNSYEQYF. The DNA for the CDR3 is TGTGCCAGCAGTTACTCGAGGGACAACTCCTACGAGCAGTACTTC.

This clonotype has at least ten counts. The rearrangement links TRBV20-1 to TRBJ1-5, with 7 bases matching TRBD1. V lost 3 bases, J lost 5 bases, and 4 bases stayed unmatched. Germline CDR1 and CDR2: DFQATT and SNEGSKA (reference sequence). The CDR3 length is 13 residues. The CDR3 nucleotides read TGCAGTGCTAGGGGACAGCACTATCAGCCCCAGCATTTT. Translated, it gives CSARGQHYQPQHF.

This clonotype was counted between two and nine times. This chain connects TRBV10-2 to TRBJ2-5; tentatively, D is TRBD1 or TRBD2 (5 bases each). Germline V gene data show CDR1 as WSHSY and CDR2 as SAAADI. CDR3 length equals 16 residues. The V and J ends lost 2 bases and 5 bases respectively, with 18 bases between them. The CDR3 loop reads CASSEGGAGGLETQYF. The CDR3 DNA reads as TGCGCCAGCAGTGAGGGGGGAGCCGGAGGTCTTGAGACCCAGTACTTC.

This clonotype was found many times. The CDR3 DNA follows: TGTGCCAGCAGCTCGGGTCTCGAAGGTCCCACAGATACGCAGTATTTT. It codes for CASSSGLEGPTDTQYF. This chain uses TRBV11-2 with TRBJ2-3; no clear D gene. Germline assignment: CDR1 SGHAT and CDR2 FQNNGV. There are 16 residues in the CDR3. V was trimmed by 4 bases and J by 2 bases, leaving 16 bases between them.

This clonotype was observed a few times. Written as DNA, the CDR3 is TGCAGTGCTAGCAAGTCGATTTGGGGACAGGTCACTGAAGCTTTCTTT. Encoded protein: CSASKSIWGQVTEAFF. The chain employs TRBV20-1 and TRBJ1-1, with TRBD1 identical over 8 bases. The V segment lost 3 bases and the J segment 4 bases; nucleotides outside the gene matches: 13. CDR3 length equals 16 residues. Germline V gene sequence: CDR1 DFQATT, CDR2 SNEGSKA (reference sequence).

This clonotype was counted ten times or more. The chain joins TRBV15 to TRBJ2-5, with 8 bases matching TRBD1. This CDR3 has 15 amino acids. The V segment lost 4 bases and the J segment 5 bases; nucleotides outside the gene matches: 9. Germline V gives CDR1 LNHNV, CDR2 YYDKDF (reference sequence). This CDR3 reads CATSTHRGMEETQYF. Written as DNA, the CDR3 is TGTGCCACCAGCACCCACAGGGGGATGGAGGAGACCCAGTACTTC.

A few counts support this clonotype. The chain carries TRBV9 and TRBJ2-7, with D possibly TRBD1 on 6 matching bases. CDR1 and CDR2 from the germline V gene are SGDLS and YYNGEE. The CDR3 has 14 residues. V was pared by 4 bases and J by 0 bases, with 11 bases between. The CDR3 coding sequence is TGTGCCAGCAGCCCTCGGACAGACTCCTACGAGCAGTACTTC. Protein product: CASSPRTDSYEQYF.

A few counts support this clonotype. V usage is TRBV9 and J usage is TRBJ2-2; D is tentatively TRBD1 or TRBD2 (5 bases each). Germline CDR1 and CDR2: SGDLS and YYNGEE. This CDR3 spans 15 amino acids. V was cut by 2 bases and J by 5 bases, with 13 bases left in between. The DNA for the CDR3 is TGTGCCAGCAGCGTCGGGGCAGTGGGAACCGGGGAGCTGTTTTTT. Its protein product is CASSVGAVGTGELFF. The full variable domain, rest sourced from reference TRBV9 and TRBJ2-2, is DSGVTQTPKHLITATGQRVTLRCSPRSGDLSVYWYQQSLDQGLQFLIQYYNGEERAKGNILERFSAQQFPDLHSELNLSSLELGDSALYFCASSVGAVGTGELFFGEGSRLTVL.

This clonotype has a handful of counts. This chain uses TRBV9 with TRBJ2-1, with TRBD2 matching over 13 bases. The germline CDR1 and CDR2 sequences are SGDLS and YYNGEE. This CDR3 has 13 amino acids. Trimming cost V 8 bases and J 7 bases; bases outside gene matches: 3. CDR3 sequence: CASKGLAGNEQFF. The CDR3 coding sequence is TGTGCCAGTAAGGGACTAGCGGGGAATGAGCAGTTCTTC.

The V gene is TRBV28, the J gene TRBJ1-5; 7 bases are a match to TRBD1. Germline-derived CDR1 and CDR2 are MDHEN and SYDVKM. Trimming cost V 4 bases and J 4 bases; bases outside gene matches: 13. CDR3 length: 17 residues. In DNA, the CDR3 is TGTGCCAGCAGTTATTTAGCCGGGACAGAATCAAATCAGCCCCAGCATTTT. Translation gives CASSYLAGTESNQPQHF.

This clonotype was counted at least ten times. J is TRBJ2-1 and V is TRBV9, with 9 bases lining up with TRBD2. Germline CDR1 SGDLS, CDR2 YYNGEE. This CDR3 is built from 20 residues. V lost 0 bases, J lost 1 base, and 14 bases stayed unmatched. This CDR3 reads CASSVVGGLAGQPSYNEQFF. CDR3 coding DNA: TGTGCCAGCAGCGTAGTAGGAGGTCTAGCGGGACAACCATCCTACAATGAGCAGTTCTTC.

The chain recombines TRBV19 with TRBJ2-7, with TRBD2 matching 13 bases. The CDR3 is 13 amino acids. The junction had 5 bases not matched to a gene; V was cut back by 10 bases and J by 5 bases. CDR1 is LNHDA, CDR2 SQIVND, per germline (reference sequence). CDR3: CATGLAGVNEQYF. The CDR3 DNA reads as TGTGCCACAGGACTAGCGGGAGTGAACGAGCAGTACTTC. The whole variable domain, remainder taken from reference TRBV19 and TRBJ2-7, is DGGITQSPKYLFRKEGQNVTLSCEQNLNHDAMYWYRQDPGQGLRLIYYSQIVNDFQKGDIAEGYSVSREKKESFPLTVTSAQKNPTAFYLCATGLAGVNEQYFGPGTRLTVT.

This clonotype was detected ten times or more. This chain links TRBV7-3 with TRBJ2-1, with 13 bases aligning to TRBD2. V gave up 5 bases and J gave up 9 bases; unmatched junction bases: 4. Germline V gives CDR1 SGHTA, CDR2 FQGTGA. The CDR3 covers 14 residues. CDR3 bases: TGTGCCAGCAGCCGGACTAGCGGGAGCGGTGAGCAGTTCTTC. Translation: CASSRTSGSGEQFF.

This clonotype was found many times. The gene calls are TRBV18 and TRBJ2-7; D uncertain. The CDR3 length is 14 residues. V was pared by 2 bases and J by 3 bases, with 11 bases between. Germline lookup yields CDR1 KGHSH and CDR2 LQKENI. The CDR3 coding sequence is TGTGCCAGCTCACCAGGCAAAACCCGCTACGAGCAGTACTTC. This codes for CASSPGKTRYEQYF.

This clonotype was observed at least ten times. This chain joins TRBV12-3 or TRBV12-4 and TRBJ2-5; 8 bases fit TRBD2. The CDR3 extends over 15 amino acids. Trimming at V came to 9 bases and at J to 4 bases, leaving 13 bases not matched to a gene. DNA of the CDR3: TGTGCCAGTTCGACACTCGGCGGGAGGACAGAGACCCAGTACTTC. It encodes CASSTLGGRTETQYF.

The V gene is TRBV18, the J gene TRBJ1-2, with TRBD1 identical over 7 bases. The length of the CDR3 is 12 residues. Trimming at V came to 5 bases and at J to 6 bases, leaving 3 bases not matched to a gene. The germline gives CDR1 KGHSH, CDR2 LQKENI. The CDR3, as DNA: TGTGCCAGCTCAGCCGGACAGGATGGCTACACCTTC. It encodes CASSAGQDGYTF. Complete variable domain (other parts from reference TRBV18 and TRBJ1-2): NAGVMQNPRHLVRRRGQEARLRCSPMKGHSHVYWYRQLPEEGLKFMVYLQKENIIDESGMPKERFSAEFPKEGPSILRIQQVVRGDSAAYFCASSAGQDGYTFGSGTRLTVV.

This clonotype appeared a few times. This chain links TRBV5-1 with TRBJ2-7; TRBD1 aligns across 9 bases. The CDR3 is made up of 15 amino acids. V was clipped by 3 bases and J by 1 base; unmatched bases: 5. From germline, CDR1 is SGHRS and CDR2 YFSETQ. DNA of the CDR3: TGCGCCAGCAGCTGGGGGACAGGGAGGTCCTACGAGCAGTACTTC. Its protein is CASSWGTGRSYEQYF. Together with reference TRBV5-1 and TRBJ2-7, the CDR3 gives the full variable domain: KAGVTQTPRYLIKTRGQQVTLSCSPISGHRSVSWYQQTPGQGLQFLFEYFSETQRNKGNFPGRFSGRQFSNSRSEMNVSTLELGDSALYLCASSWGTGRSYEQYFGPGTRLTVT.

The chain links TRBV4-1 to TRBJ2-7, with D possibly matching TRBD1 (5 bases). There are 15 residues in the CDR3. V was trimmed by 1 base and J by 4 bases, leaving 14 bases between them. Germline CDR1 and CDR2: MGHRA and YSYEKL. The CDR3 bases are TGCGCCAGCAGCCAAGCCACAGGACCCCTTTACGAGCAGTACTTC. It specifies CASSQATGPLYEQYF.

This clonotype was detected ten times or more. The rearrangement links TRBV28 to TRBJ2-6; TRBD1 agrees at 9 bases. Germline values: CDR1 MDHEN, CDR2 SYDVKM. The CDR3 consists of 17 residues. J gave up 0 bases and V 4 bases, and 4 bases lay outside the gene matches. The CDR3 DNA sequence: TGTGCCAGCAGTTCCGGGACAGGGAGCTCTGGGGCCAACGTCCTGACTTTC. Translating gives CASSSGTGSSGANVLTF.

This clonotype showed up just a few times. This chain links TRBV7-2 with TRBJ2-7, with 11 bases lining up with TRBD2. This CDR3 is built from 16 residues. The V gene's germline CDR1 is SGHTA and CDR2 FQGNSA. V lost 6 bases to trimming and J lost 0 bases; unmatched junction nucleotides: 7. The CDR3 region has the DNA TGTGCCAGCAGTATTAGCGGGGGGGTTTTCTCCTACGAGCAGTACTTC. Protein sequence: CASSISGGVFSYEQYF.

This clonotype occurred a few times. The J gene is TRBJ1-2, the V gene TRBV12-3 or TRBV12-4, with D unresolved. This CDR3 is built from 13 residues. V lost 6 bases and J lost 8, with 16 bases in between. CDR3 region: CASSGRSFLGYTF. CDR3 nucleotide sequence: TGTGCCAGCAGCGGACGGTCCTTCTTGGGCTACACCTTC.

This clonotype came up many times. The chain uses TRBV27 and TRBJ2-1; TRBD2 aligns across 12 bases. The length of the CDR3 is 15 residues. Trimming cost V 5 bases and J 8 bases; bases outside gene matches: 7. The germline V gene encodes CDR1 MNHEY and CDR2 SMNVEV (reference sequence). CDR3 DNA sequence: TGTGCCAGCAGTCGACTAGCGGGAGTAGGGGATGAGCAGTTCTTC. It encodes CASSRLAGVGDEQFF.

This rearrangement joins TRBV6-1 to TRBJ1-4, with D possibly TRBD1 on 5 matching bases. The length of the CDR3 is 15 residues. V lost 2 bases to trimming and J lost 6 bases, with 13 bases between them. Germline V CDR1 and CDR2: MNHNS, SASEGT. The CDR3 DNA is TGTGCCAGCAGTGAACCGGGACGGAGTTATGAAAAACTGTTTTTT. This gives the protein CASSEPGRSYEKLFF.

This clonotype occurred a few times. This rearrangement joins TRBV3-1 to TRBJ2-7; 7 positions match TRBD1. With 2 bases clipped from V and 4 bases from J, the junction kept 11 bases outside the gene matches. The CDR3 has 16 residues. Germline loops: CDR1 LGHDT, CDR2 YNNKEL (reference sequence). The CDR3 DNA follows: TGTGCCAGCAGCCAACCTACCGGGGACAGCCTATACGAGCAGTACTTC. It yields the protein CASSQPTGDSLYEQYF.

J is TRBJ2-6 and V is TRBV3-1; D might be TRBD1 (5 bases). This CDR3 has 17 residues. The V end was cut by 4 bases, the J end by 0 bases, with 13 bases between. Germline V CDR1 and CDR2: LGHDT, YNNKEL (reference sequence). The DNA of the CDR3 is TGTGCCAGCAGCCGAGACTGGCAGGGCTCTGGGGCCAACGTCCTGACTTTC. Encoded protein: CASSRDWQGSGANVLTF.

This clonotype was counted ten times or more. For the CDR3, the DNA is TGTGCCAGCAGCCAAGCCGACTGGGGATCGGGCTACCAAGAGACCCAGTACTTC. Amino acid sequence: CASSQADWGSGYQETQYF. V is TRBV3-1 and J is TRBJ2-5; no firm D call. V shed 1 base and J shed 0 bases, with 18 bases lying between them. In germline, CDR1 is LGHDT, CDR2 YNNKEL (reference sequence). CDR3 length equals 18 residues.

This clonotype was counted ten times or more. The J gene is TRBJ1-2, the V gene TRBV27; no definite D call. The CDR3 contains 15 residues. V lost 6 bases to trimming and J lost 0 bases, with 14 bases between them. Per germline, CDR1 MNHEY and CDR2 SMNVEV (reference sequence). The CDR3 protein is CASSLGPGTNYGYTF. The CDR3 DNA reads as TGTGCCAGCAGCTTGGGTCCGGGAACTAACTATGGCTACACCTTC.